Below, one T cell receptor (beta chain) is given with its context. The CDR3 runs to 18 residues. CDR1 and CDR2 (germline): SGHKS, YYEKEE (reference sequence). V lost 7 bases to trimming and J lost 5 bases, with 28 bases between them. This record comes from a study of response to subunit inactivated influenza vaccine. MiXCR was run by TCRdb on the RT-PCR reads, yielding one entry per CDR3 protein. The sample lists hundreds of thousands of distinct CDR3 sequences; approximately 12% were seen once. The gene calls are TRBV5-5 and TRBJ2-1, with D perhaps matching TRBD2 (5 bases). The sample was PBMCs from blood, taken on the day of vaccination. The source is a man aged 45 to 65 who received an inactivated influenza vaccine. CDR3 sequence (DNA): TGTGCCAGCCTAGCTTTACCCACCATCCGGGCCTGGGACAATGAGCAGTTCTTC. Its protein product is CASLALPTIRAWDNEQFF. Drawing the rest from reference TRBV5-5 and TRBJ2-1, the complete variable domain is DAGVTQSPTHLIKTRGQQVTLRCSPISGHKSVSWYQQVLGQGPQFIFQYYEKEERGRGNFPDRFSARQFPNYSSELNVNALLLGDSALYLCASLALPTIRAWDNEQFFGPGTRLTVL.